The 9 T cell receptor beta chains listed next were all sequenced from one sample in a study of T cell responses to AZD1222 COVID-19 vaccine. Sequencing used immunoSEQ multiplex PCR; TCRdb keeps in-frame clones, though not all of them. The sample has 150,000 to 200,000 clones, around nine tenths seen once. Specimen: peripheral blood, collected on day 0 of AZD1222 vaccination. These TCRs come from an adult in good health.

The chain links TRBV15 to TRBJ1-5, with unresolved D. Germline V gene sequence: CDR1 LNHNV, CDR2 YYDKDF (reference sequence). V was trimmed by 2 bases and J by 0 bases, leaving 8 bases between them. The CDR3 contains 15 residues. The CDR3 DNA reads TGTGCCACCAGCAGACAAGGGTATAGCAATCAGCCCCAGCATTTT. Residues: CATSRQGYSNQPQHF.

A word on this clone: One junction end disagrees with the germline gene, perhaps due to a read error. Here the CDR3 DNA reads TGTGCCAGCGGTGAGGCCAGGGGGTCTGGCTACACCTTC. Its protein is CASGEARGSGYTF. The J gene is TRBJ1-2, the V gene TRBV6-1, with TRBD1 identical over 7 bases. The length of the CDR3 is 13 residues. The germline gives CDR1 MNHNS, CDR2 SASEGT.

The chain employs TRBV30 and TRBJ2-3; TRBD1 matches at 7 bases. V trimming: 8 bases; J trimming: 2 bases; junction bases outside the gene matches: 10. The CDR3 length is 14 residues. Germline CDR1 is GTSNPN and CDR2 is SVGIG (reference sequence). CDR3 amino acids: CAIYDRAHTDTQYF. The CDR3 bases are TGTGCCATTTATGACAGGGCCCACACAGATACGCAGTATTTT.

This chain joins TRBV5-6 and TRBJ1-6; 12 nucleotides line up with TRBD1. CDR1 and CDR2 from the germline V gene are SGHDT and YYEEEE. The CDR3 has 16 amino acids. After removal of 4 bases from V and 9 bases from J, the junction contained 8 bases not matched to a gene. CDR3 loop: CASSRDRGRGGSPLHF. The CDR3, as DNA: TGTGCCAGCAGCAGGGACAGGGGGCGCGGTGGTTCACCCCTCCACTTT.

This chain uses TRBV7-9 with TRBJ2-7; D perhaps matches TRBD1 (6 bases). V was trimmed by 4 bases and J by 5 bases, leaving 18 bases between them. CDR1 is SEHNR and CDR2 is FQNEAQ in the germline V gene (reference sequence). The CDR3 is made up of 15 amino acids. The CDR3 spells CASSSQGRPLDEQYF. CDR3 DNA sequence: TGTGCCAGCAGCTCTCAGGGGAGACCTCTTGACGAGCAGTACTTC.

The chain joins TRBV7-2 to TRBJ2-3, with 14 bases fitting TRBD2. Trimming cost V 3 bases and J 2 bases; bases outside gene matches: 7. This CDR3 comprises 18 residues. CDR1 is SGHTA and CDR2 is FQGNSA in the germline V gene. CDR3 in amino acids: CASSFRTSGGYFTDTQYF. CDR3 sequence (DNA): TGTGCCAGCAGCTTCCGGACTAGCGGGGGGTACTTCACAGATACGCAGTATTTT.

The rearrangement links TRBV6-2 or TRBV6-3 to TRBJ1-1, with TRBD1 identical over 8 bases. Germline V gene data show CDR1 as MNHEY and CDR2 as SVGEGT. The CDR3 consists of 12 residues. V gave up 4 bases and J gave up 13 bases; unmatched junction bases: 8. This chain's CDR3 is CASSSLGQALFF. CDR3 in DNA: TGTGCCAGCAGTTCCTTGGGACAGGCTCTTTTCTTT.

V usage is TRBV6-5 and J usage is TRBJ2-5, with 15 bases aligning to TRBD2. Trimming cost V 4 bases and J 13 bases; bases outside gene matches: 7. Germline CDR1 MNHEY, CDR2 SVGAGI. The CDR3 spans 14 residues. The CDR3 region has the DNA TGTGCCAGCAGTTTCGGACTAGCGGGGGGGCCTTGGTACTTC. Amino acid sequence: CASSFGLAGGPWYF.

The rearrangement uses TRBV10-3 and TRBJ2-6; possibly TRBD2 for D (6 bases). This CDR3 has 16 amino acids. The ends were cut back, 2 bases at V and 0 bases at J, with 8 bases in the middle. Looked up from germline, CDR1 is ENHRY and CDR2 is SYGVKD. This CDR3 reads CAISEERVSGANVLTF. Here the CDR3 DNA reads TGTGCCATCAGTGAGGAGCGGGTCTCTGGGGCCAACGTCCTGACTTTC.